These 12 T cell receptor beta chains share one sample of origin, sequenced in a study. TCRdb re-derived calls from the 5' RACE reads in MiXCR, one entry per CDR3 protein. This sample has thousands of distinct CDR3 sequences; roughly 40% occur once, and the top ten carry about 4.4%. Sequencing was done on a sample of memory CD4+ T cells sorted from blood. Documented subset: memory CD4+ T cells, CD4+CD45RO+CD25-. The receptors shown here come from a female donor with breast cancer.

The chain combines TRBV5-1 with TRBJ1-1; D call uncertain. This CDR3 is 15 amino acids long. The germline V gene has CDR1 SGHRS and CDR2 YFSETQ. Trimming removed 1 base from V and 5 bases from J, with 15 bases in between. The CDR3 here is CASSLNGLRGTEAFF. In nucleotides, the CDR3 is TGCGCCAGCAGCTTGAACGGACTCCGAGGGACTGAAGCTTTCTTT.

The chain couples TRBV28 to TRBJ1-5, with D tentatively TRBD1 (5 bases). The CDR3 has 12 residues. Germline V CDR1 and CDR2: MDHEN, SYDVKM. Trimming removed 7 bases at V and 6 bases at J, with 10 bases between. The CDR3 is CASTQGGQPQHF. The CDR3, as DNA: TGTGCCAGCACGCAGGGCGGTCAGCCCCAGCATTTT.

The chain's CDR3 is CAWNLDRVRDTQYF. DNA of the CDR3: TGTGCCTGGAACCTGGACAGGGTGAGAGATACGCAGTATTTT. The chain is built from TRBV30 and TRBJ2-3; 8 bases fit TRBD1. J lost 5 bases, V lost 4 bases, and 8 bases had no gene match. Per germline, CDR1 GTSNPN and CDR2 SVGIG (reference sequence). CDR3 length equals 14 residues. Together with reference TRBV30 and TRBJ2-3, the CDR3 gives the full variable domain: SQTIHQWPATLVQPVGSPLSLECTVEGTSNPNLYWYRQAAGRGLQLLFYSVGIGQISSEVPQNLSASRPQDRQFILSSKKLLLSDSGFYLCAWNLDRVRDTQYFGPGTRLTVL.

V gene TRBV6-6 combines with J gene TRBJ1-1; possible D gene TRBD1, 5 bases. Germline V gene sequence: CDR1 MNHNY, CDR2 SVGAGI (reference sequence). Trimming cost V 0 bases and J 5 bases, with 10 bases left between them. The CDR3 runs to 14 residues. CDR3 coding DNA: TGTGCCAGCAGTTACTCAACGAAGGGGACTGAAGCTTTCTTT. The encoded protein is CASSYSTKGTEAFF.

The rearrangement links TRBV30 to TRBJ2-5, with a possible D match to TRBD1 (5 bases). The length of the CDR3 is 11 residues. Germline assignment: CDR1 GTSNPN and CDR2 SVGIG (reference sequence). Trimming stripped 2 bases from V and 4 bases from J, with 5 bases between. CDR3 sequence: CAWSRGETQYF. The CDR3, as DNA: TGTGCCTGGAGTAGGGGAGAGACCCAGTACTTC.

This clonotype came up a few times. The genes are TRBV5-1 and TRBJ2-1; no definite D call. The V end lost 2 bases, the J end lost 3 bases, and 6 bases lay between the germline ends. Per germline, CDR1 SGHRS and CDR2 YFSETQ. CDR3 size: 13 residues. The DNA for the CDR3 is TGCGCCAGCAGCTTCGACAACTACAATGAGCAGTTCTTC. It codes for CASSFDNYNEQFF.

In regard to this clonotype: Relative to the germline gene, one junction end is altered; a read error may explain this. The chain carries TRBV28 and TRBJ2-5; no definite D call. Germline V gene sequence: CDR1 MDHEN, CDR2 SYDVKM. There are 13 residues in the CDR3. The CDR3 coding sequence is TGTGCCAGCAGCGCTCCCAATTTAGAGACCCGGTACTTC. Translating it yields CASSAPNLETRYF.

This rearrangement joins TRBV2 to TRBJ1-5; tentative D call: TRBD1 (6 bases). The CDR3 is 15 residues long. Trimming took 3 bases from V and 1 from J, leaving 10 bases between them. Per germline, CDR1 SNHLY and CDR2 FYNNEI. CDR3: CASSDGGASNQPQHF. The DNA of the CDR3 is TGTGCCAGCAGTGACGGGGGGGCCAGCAATCAGCCCCAGCATTTT.

This clonotype has more than one count but fewer than ten. The DNA of the CDR3 is TGTGCCAGCAACGCGGGACAGGGGGCCTACGAGCAGTACTTC. Translated: CASNAGQGAYEQYF. This chain uses TRBV6-6 with TRBJ2-7; TRBD1 matches 11 bases. From germline, CDR1 is MNHNY and CDR2 SVGAGI (reference sequence). The CDR3 extends over 14 amino acids. V shed 7 bases, J shed 2 bases, and the junction held 4 bases outside the gene matches.

The rearrangement joins TRBV29-1 to TRBJ2-7, with D possibly matching TRBD1 (5 bases). The CDR3 length is 13 residues. The V and J ends lost 4 bases and 2 bases respectively, with 12 bases between them. Per germline, CDR1 SQVTM and CDR2 ANQGSEA. CDR3 nucleotide sequence: TGCAGCGTTGTCCCAGACAGCCCCTACGAGCAGTACTTC. It is translated as CSVVPDSPYEQYF.

In this sample, this clonotype turned up a few times. This chain joins TRBV7-9 and TRBJ1-1, with D maybe TRBD1 (5 bases). V was pared by 5 bases and J by 1 base, with 11 bases between. The CDR3 has 14 amino acids. CDR1 SEHNR and CDR2 FQNEAQ come from the germline V gene (reference sequence). This CDR3 is CASSRDVGNTEAFF. In nucleotides, the CDR3 is TGTGCCAGCAGCAGGGACGTCGGGAACACTGAAGCTTTCTTT.

The V call is TRBV30, the J call TRBJ2-4; 10 nucleotides agree with TRBD2. This CDR3 region has 18 residues. V was pared by 7 bases and J by 3 bases, with 18 bases of the junction left unmatched. Germline CDR1 reads GTSNPN; CDR2 reads SVGIG (reference sequence). CDR3 loop: CAFRTSGTLIVGKNIQYF. The CDR3 DNA is TGTGCCTTCCGGACTAGCGGAACTCTAATTGTGGGCAAAAACATTCAGTACTTC.